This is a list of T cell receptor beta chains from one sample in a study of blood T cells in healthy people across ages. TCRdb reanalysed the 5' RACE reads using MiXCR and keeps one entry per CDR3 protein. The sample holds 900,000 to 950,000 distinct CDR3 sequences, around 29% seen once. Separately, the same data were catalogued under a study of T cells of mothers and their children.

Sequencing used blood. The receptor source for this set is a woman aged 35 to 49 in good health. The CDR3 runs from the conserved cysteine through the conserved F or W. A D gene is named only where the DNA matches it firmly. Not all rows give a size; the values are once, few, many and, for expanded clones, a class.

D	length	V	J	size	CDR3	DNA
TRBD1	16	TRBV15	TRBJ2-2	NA	CATSRVKGTATGELFF	TGTGCCACCAGCAGAGTAAAGGGGACAGCCACCGGGGAGCTGTTTTTT
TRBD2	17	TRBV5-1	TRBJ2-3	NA	CASSLAGRASGTDTQYF	TGCGCCAGCAGCTTGGCGGGTAGGGCTAGCGGGACAGATACGCAGTATTTT
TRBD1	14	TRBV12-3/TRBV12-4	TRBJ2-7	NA	CASSPTGPPGEQYF	TGTGCCAGCAGTCCGACAGGGCCGCCCGGCGAGCAGTACTTC
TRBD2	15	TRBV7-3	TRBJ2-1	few	CASSSGGGTYNEQFF	TGTGCCAGCAGTAGCGGCGGGGGGACCTACAATGAGCAGTTCTTC
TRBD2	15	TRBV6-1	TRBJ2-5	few	CASSITSGGRETQYF	TGTGCCAGCAGTATAACTAGCGGGGGCAGGGAGACCCAGTACTTC
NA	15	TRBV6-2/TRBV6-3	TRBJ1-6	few	CASSSHLTGFELLHF	TGTGCCAGCAGTTCCCACCTCACCGGGTTCGAGCTCCTCCACTTT
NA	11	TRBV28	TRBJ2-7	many	CASIGWDEQYF	TGTGCCAGCATAGGATGGGACGAGCAGTACTTC
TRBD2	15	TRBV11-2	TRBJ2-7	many	CASSPLGGAGYEQYF	TGTGCCAGCAGCCCACTGGGAGGGGCGGGCTACGAGCAGTACTTC
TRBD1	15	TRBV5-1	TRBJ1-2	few	CASSLTGGRNYGYTF	TGCGCCAGCAGCTTAACAGGGGGCAGGAACTATGGCTACACCTTC
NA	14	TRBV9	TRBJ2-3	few	CASSVVPITDTQYF	TGTGCCAGCAGCGTAGTCCCCATCACAGATACGCAGTATTTT
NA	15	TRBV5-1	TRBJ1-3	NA	CASSFDSSSGNTIYF	TGCGCCAGCAGCTTCGACAGTTCCTCTGGAAACACCATATATTTT
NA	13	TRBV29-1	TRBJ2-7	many	CSVVAGTSYEQYF	TGCAGCGTTGTGGCAGGGACGTCCTACGAGCAGTACTTC
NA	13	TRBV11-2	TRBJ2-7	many	CASSLGLDYEQYF	TGTGCCAGCAGCTTAGGCCTCGACTACGAGCAGTACTTC
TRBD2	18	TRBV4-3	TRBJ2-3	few	CASSRTRTSGGASDTQYF	TGCGCCAGCAGCCGGACGAGGACTAGCGGGGGGGCCTCAGATACGCAGTATTTT
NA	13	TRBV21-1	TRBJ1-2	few	CASRGSEGGGYTF	TGTGCCAGCAGGGGCTCAGAGGGAGGTGGCTACACCTTC
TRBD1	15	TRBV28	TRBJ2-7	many	CASRDPGQGAREQYF	TGTGCCAGCAGGGACCCGGGACAGGGGGCGCGAGAGCAGTACTTC
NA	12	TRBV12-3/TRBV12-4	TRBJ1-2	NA	CASSLKDYGYTF	TGTGCCAGCAGTTTAAAAGACTATGGCTACACCTTC
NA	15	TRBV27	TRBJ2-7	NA	CASSLEVAGSHEQYF	TGTGCCAGCAGTTTAGAGGTTGCGGGGTCCCACGAGCAGTACTTC
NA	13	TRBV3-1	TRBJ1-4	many	CASSQVRGEKLFF	TGTGCCAGCAGCCAGGTCAGGGGTGAAAAACTGTTTTTT
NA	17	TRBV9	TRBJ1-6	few	CASSVGHRSSYNSPLHF	TGTGCCAGCAGCGTGGGACATCGAAGCTCCTATAATTCACCCCTCCACTTT